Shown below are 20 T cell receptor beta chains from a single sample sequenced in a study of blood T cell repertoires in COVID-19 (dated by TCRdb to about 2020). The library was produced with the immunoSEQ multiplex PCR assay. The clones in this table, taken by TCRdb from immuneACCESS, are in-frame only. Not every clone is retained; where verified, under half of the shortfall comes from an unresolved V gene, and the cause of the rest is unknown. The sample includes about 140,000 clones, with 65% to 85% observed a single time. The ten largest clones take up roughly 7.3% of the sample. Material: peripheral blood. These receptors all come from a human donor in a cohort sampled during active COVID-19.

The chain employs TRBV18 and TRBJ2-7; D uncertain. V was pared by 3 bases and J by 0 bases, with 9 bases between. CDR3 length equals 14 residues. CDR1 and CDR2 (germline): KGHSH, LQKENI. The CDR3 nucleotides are TGTGCCAGCTCACCTACAGTTTCCTCCTACGAGCAGTACTTC. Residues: CASSPTVSSYEQYF.

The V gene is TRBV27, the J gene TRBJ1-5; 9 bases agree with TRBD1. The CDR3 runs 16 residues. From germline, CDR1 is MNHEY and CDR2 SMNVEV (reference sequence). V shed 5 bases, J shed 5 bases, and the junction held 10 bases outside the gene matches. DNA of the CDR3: TGTGCCAGCAGTCTTCCGGGACAGGGTTTAGATCAGCCCCAGCATTTT. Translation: CASSLPGQGLDQPQHF.

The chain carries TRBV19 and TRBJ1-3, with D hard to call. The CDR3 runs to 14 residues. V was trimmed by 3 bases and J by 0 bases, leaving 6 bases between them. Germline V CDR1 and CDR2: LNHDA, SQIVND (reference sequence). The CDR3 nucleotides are TGTGCCAGTAGTATGGGCCACTCTGGAAACACCATATATTTT. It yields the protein CASSMGHSGNTIYF.

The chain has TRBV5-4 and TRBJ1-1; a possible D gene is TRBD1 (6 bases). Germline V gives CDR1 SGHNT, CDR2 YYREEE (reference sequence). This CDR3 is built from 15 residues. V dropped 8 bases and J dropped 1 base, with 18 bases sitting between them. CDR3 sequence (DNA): TGTGCCAGTATATTGGGGGCGGGCGGGAACACTGAAGCTTTCTTT. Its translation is CASILGAGGNTEAFF.

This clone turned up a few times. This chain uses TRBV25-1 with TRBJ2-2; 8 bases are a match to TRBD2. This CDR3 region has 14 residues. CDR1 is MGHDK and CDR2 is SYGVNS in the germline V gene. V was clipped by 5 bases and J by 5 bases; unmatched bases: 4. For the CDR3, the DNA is TGTGCCAGCAGTCTCCGGGGGGGAACCGGGGAGCTGTTTTTT. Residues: CASSLRGGTGELFF.

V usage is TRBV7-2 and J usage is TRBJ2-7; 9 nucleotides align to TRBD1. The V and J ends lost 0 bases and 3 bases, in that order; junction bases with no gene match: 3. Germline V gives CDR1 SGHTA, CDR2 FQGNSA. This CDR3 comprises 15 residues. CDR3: CASSLAGTGSYEQYF. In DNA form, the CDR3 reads TGTGCCAGCAGCTTAGCCGGGACAGGGAGCTACGAGCAGTACTTC. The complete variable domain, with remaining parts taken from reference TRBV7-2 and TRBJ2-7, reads GAGVSQSPSNKVTEKGKDVELRCDPISGHTALYWYRQSLGQGLEFLIYFQGNSAPDKSGLPSDRFSAERTGGSVSTLTIQRTQQEDSAVYLCASSLAGTGSYEQYFGPGTRLTVT.

CDR3 residues: CASSPRLAGEADTGELFF. The CDR3 DNA reads TGTGCCAGCAGCCCTAGACTAGCGGGGGAGGCGGACACCGGGGAGCTGTTTTTT. This chain connects TRBV11-2 to TRBJ2-2; 12 nucleotides line up with TRBD2. CDR1 SGHAT and CDR2 FQNNGV come from the germline V gene. This CDR3 spans 18 amino acids. V lost 5 bases and J lost 3; bases outside the gene matches: 10. Drawing the rest from reference TRBV11-2 and TRBJ2-2, the complete variable domain is EAGVAQSPRYKIIEKRQSVAFWCNPISGHATLYWYQQILGQGPKLLIQFQNNGVVDDSQLPKDRFSAERLKGVDSTLKIQPAKLEDSAVYLCASSPRLAGEADTGELFFGEGSRLTVL.

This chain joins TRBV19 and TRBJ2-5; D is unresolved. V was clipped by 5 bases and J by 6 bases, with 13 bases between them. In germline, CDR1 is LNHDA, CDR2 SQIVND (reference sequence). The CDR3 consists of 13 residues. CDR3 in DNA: TGTGCCAGTAGTTCGTCCAGGTTCCAGACCCAGTACTTC. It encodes CASSSSRFQTQYF.

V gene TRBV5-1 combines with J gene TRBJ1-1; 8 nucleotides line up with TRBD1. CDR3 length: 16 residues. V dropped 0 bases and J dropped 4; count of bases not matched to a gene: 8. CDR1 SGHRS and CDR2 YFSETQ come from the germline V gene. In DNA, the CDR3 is TGCGCCAGCAGCTTGGCCCCTCAGGGGGCGGCCACTGAAGCTTTCTTT. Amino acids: CASSLAPQGAATEAFF.

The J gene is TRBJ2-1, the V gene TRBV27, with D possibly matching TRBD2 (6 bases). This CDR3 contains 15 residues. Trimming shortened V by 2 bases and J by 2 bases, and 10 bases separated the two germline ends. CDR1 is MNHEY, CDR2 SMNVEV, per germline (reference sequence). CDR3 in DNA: TGTGCCAGCAGTTTAGAGGAGGGGCCCTACAATGAGCAGTTCTTC. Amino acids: CASSLEEGPYNEQFF.

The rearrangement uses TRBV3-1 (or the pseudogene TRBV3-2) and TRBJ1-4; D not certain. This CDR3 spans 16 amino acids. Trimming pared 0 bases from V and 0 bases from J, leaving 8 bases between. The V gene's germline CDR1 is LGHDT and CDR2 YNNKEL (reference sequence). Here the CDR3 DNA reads TGTGCCAGCAGCCAAGATCTTCCCTCAACTAATGAAAAACTGTTTTTT. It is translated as CASSQDLPSTNEKLFF.

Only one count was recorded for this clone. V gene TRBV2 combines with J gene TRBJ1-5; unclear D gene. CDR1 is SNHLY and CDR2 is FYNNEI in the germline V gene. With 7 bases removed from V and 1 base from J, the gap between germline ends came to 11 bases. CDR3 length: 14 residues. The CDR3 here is CASKVSQSNQPQHF. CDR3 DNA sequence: TGTGCCAGCAAGGTTAGCCAGAGCAATCAGCCCCAGCATTTT.

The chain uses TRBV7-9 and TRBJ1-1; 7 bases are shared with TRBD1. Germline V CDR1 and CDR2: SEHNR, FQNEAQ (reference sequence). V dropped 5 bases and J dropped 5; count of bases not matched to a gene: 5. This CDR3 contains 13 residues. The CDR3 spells CASSPKQGTEAFF. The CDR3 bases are TGTGCCAGCAGCCCAAAACAGGGGACTGAAGCTTTCTTT.

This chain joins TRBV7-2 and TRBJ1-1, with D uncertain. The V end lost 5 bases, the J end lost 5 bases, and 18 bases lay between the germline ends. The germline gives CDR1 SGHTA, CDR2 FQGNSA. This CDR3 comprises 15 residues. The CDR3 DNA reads TGTGCCAGCAGCCTGGGCGTGGGTTTAAAGACTGAAGCTTTCTTT. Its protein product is CASSLGVGLKTEAFF.

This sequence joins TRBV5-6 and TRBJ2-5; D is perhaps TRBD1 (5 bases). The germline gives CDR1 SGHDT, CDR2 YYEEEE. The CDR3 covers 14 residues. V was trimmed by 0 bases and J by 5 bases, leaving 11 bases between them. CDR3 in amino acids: CASSLEGIGETQYF. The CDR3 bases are TGTGCCAGCAGCTTGGAGGGGATAGGGGAGACCCAGTACTTC.

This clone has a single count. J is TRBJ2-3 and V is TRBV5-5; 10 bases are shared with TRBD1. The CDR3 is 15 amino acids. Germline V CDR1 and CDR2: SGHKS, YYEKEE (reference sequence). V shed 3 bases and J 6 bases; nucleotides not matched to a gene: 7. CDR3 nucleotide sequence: TGTGCCAGCAGCTCGGGACAGGGGTATTTGGATACGCAGTATTTT. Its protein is CASSSGQGYLDTQYF.

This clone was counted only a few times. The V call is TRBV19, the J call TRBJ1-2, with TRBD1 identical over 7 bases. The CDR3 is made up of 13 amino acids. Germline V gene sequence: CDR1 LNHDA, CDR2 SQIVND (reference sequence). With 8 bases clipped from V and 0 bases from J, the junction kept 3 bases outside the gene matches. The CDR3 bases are TGTGCCAGTGGGGGGACAGCTAACTATGGCTACACCTTC. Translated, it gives CASGGTANYGYTF.

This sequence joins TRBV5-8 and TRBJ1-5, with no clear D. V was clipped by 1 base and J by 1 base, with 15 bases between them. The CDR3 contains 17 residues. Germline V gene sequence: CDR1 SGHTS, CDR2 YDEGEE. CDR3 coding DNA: TGTGCCAGCAGCTTGTTTATGTTGGCCGGGAGCAATCAGCCCCAGCATTTT. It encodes CASSLFMLAGSNQPQHF.

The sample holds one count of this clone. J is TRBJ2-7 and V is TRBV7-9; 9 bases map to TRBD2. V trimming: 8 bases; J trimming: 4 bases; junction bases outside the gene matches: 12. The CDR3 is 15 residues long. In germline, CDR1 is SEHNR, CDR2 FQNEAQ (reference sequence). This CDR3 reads CASGILLAGMYEQYF. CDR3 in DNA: TGTGCCAGCGGAATTCTCCTAGCGGGGATGTACGAGCAGTACTTC.

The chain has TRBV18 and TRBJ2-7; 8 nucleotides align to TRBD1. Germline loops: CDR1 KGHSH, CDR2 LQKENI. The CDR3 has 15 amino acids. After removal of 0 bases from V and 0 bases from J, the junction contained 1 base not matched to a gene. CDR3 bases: TGTGCCAGCTCACCACCAACAGGGGGCTCCTACGAGCAGTACTTC. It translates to CASSPPTGGSYEQYF.